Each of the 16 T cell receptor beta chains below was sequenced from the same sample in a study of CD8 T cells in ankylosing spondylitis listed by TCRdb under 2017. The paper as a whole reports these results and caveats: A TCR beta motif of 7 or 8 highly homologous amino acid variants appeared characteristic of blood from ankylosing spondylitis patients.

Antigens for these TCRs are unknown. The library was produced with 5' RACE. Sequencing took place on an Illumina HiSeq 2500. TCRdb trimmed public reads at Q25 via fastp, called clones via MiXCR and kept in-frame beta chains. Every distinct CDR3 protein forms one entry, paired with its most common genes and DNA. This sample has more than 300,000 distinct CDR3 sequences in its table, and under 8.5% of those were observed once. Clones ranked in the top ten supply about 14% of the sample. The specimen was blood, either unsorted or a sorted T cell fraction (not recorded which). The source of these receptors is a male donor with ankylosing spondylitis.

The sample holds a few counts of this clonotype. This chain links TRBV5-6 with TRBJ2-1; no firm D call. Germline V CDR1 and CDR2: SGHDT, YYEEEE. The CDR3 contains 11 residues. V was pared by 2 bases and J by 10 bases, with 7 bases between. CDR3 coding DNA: TGTGCCAGCAGCTTTGCTAGGGAGCAGTTCTTC. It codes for CASSFAREQFF.

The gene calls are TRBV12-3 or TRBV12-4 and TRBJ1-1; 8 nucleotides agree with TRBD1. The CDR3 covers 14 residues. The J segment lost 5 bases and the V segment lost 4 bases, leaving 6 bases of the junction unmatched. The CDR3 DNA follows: TGTGCCAGCAGTTCCGGGACAGGAGGGACTGAAGCTTTCTTT. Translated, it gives CASSSGTGGTEAFF.

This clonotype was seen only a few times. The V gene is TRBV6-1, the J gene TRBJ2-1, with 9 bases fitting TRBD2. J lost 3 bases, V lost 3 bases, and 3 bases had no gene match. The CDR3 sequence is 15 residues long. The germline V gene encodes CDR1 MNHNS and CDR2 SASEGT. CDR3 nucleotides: TGTGCCAGCAGTGATAGCGGGAGCGTCTACAATGAGCAGTTCTTC. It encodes CASSDSGSVYNEQFF.

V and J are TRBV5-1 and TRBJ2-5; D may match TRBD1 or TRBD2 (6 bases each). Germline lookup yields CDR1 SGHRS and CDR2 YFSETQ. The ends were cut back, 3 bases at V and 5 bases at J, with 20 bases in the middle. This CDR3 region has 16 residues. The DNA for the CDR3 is TGCGCCAGCAGCTCCCAAGGGGGGCTGGTATCGGAGACCCAGTACTTC. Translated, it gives CASSSQGGLVSETQYF.

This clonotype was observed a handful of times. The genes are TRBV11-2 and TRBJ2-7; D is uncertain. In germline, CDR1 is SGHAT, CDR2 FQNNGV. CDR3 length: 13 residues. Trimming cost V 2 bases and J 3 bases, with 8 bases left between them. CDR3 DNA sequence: TGTGCCAGCAGCTTATTATCGGACTACGAGCAGTACTTC. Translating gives CASSLLSDYEQYF.

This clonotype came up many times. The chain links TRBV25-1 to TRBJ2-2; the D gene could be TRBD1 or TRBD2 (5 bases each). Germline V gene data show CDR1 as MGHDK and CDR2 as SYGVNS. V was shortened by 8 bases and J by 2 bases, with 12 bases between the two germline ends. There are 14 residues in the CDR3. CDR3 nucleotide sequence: TGTGCCAGCCAGGGACGGACAAACACCGGGGAGCTGTTTTTT. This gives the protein CASQGRTNTGELFF.

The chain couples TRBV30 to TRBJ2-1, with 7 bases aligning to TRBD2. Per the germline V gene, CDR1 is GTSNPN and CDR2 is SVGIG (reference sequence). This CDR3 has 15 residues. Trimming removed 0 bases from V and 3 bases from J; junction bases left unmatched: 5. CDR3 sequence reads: CAWSVGGEGYNEQFF. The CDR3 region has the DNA TGTGCCTGGAGTGTTGGGGGGGAAGGCTACAATGAGCAGTTCTTC.

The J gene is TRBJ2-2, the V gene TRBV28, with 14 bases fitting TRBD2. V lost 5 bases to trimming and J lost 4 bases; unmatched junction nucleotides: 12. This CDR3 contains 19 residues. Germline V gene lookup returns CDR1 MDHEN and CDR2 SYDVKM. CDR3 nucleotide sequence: TGTGCCAGCAGTCGACTCGGGACTAGCGGGAGTCGGAGCACCGGGGAGCTGTTTTTT. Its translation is CASSRLGTSGSRSTGELFF.

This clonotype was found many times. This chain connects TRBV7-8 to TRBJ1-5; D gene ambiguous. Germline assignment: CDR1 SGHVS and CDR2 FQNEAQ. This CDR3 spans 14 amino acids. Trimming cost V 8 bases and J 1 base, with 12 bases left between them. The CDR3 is CASGYGISNQPQHF. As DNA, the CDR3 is TGTGCCAGCGGGTACGGCATAAGCAATCAGCCCCAGCATTTT.

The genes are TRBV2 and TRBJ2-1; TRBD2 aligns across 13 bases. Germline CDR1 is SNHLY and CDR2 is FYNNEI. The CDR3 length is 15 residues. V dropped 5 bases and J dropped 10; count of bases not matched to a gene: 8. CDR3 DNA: TGTGCCAGCAGTCAGACTAGCGGGAGGCGGTTCGAGCAGTTCTTC. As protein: CASSQTSGRRFEQFF.

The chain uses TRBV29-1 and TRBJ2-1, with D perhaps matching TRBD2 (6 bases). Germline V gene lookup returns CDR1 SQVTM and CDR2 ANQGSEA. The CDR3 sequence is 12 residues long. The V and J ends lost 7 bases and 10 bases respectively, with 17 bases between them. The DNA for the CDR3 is TGCAGCGCGCGCCCCGGACTACGGGAGCAGTTCTTC. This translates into CSARPGLREQFF.

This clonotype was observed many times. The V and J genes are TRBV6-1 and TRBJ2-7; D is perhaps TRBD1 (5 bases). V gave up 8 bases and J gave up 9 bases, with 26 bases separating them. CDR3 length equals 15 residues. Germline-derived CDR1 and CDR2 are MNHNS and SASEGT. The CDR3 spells CASLYAGQGRLVQYF. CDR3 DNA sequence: TGTGCCAGCCTCTACGCCGGGCAGGGTCGTTTAGTGCAGTACTTC.

This chain's CDR3 is CASSFDSSSYEQYF. The CDR3 DNA follows: TGCGCCAGCAGCTTCGACAGTAGCTCCTACGAGCAGTACTTC. This chain links TRBV5-1 with TRBJ2-7, with D possibly TRBD1 on 5 matching bases. CDR3 length: 14 residues. V lost 2 bases to trimming and J lost 0 bases, with 9 bases between them. CDR1 is SGHRS and CDR2 is YFSETQ in the germline V gene. The full variable domain, completed using reference TRBV5-1 and TRBJ2-7, is KAGVTQTPRYLIKTRGQQVTLSCSPISGHRSVSWYQQTPGQGLQFLFEYFSETQRNKGNFPGRFSGRQFSNSRSEMNVSTLELGDSALYLCASSFDSSSYEQYFGPGTRLTVT.

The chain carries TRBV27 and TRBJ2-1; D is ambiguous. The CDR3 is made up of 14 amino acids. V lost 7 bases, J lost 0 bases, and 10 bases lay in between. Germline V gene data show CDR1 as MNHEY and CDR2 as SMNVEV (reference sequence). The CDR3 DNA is TGTGCCAGCACCGACACCAACTCCTACAATGAGCAGTTCTTC. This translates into CASTDTNSYNEQFF.

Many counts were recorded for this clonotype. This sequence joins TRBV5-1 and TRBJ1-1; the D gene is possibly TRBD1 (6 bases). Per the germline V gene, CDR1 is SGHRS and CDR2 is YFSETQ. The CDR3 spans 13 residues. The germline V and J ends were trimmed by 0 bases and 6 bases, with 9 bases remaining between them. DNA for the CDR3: TGCGCCAGCAGCTTGGGGGGGGCGGCTGAAGCTTTCTTT. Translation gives CASSLGGAAEAFF.

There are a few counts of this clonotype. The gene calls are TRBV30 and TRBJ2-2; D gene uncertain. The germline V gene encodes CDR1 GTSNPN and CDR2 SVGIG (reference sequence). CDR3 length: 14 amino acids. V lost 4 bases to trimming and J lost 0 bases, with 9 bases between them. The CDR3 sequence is CAWNPQPNTGELFF. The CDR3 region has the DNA TGTGCCTGGAATCCACAGCCGAACACCGGGGAGCTGTTTTTT.